These 8 T cell receptor beta chains were sequenced from one sample in a study of vaccination effects on CD4 cells after COVID-19. Their target antigens are unknown. The method was immunoSEQ multiplex PCR; TCRdb's version includes in-frame clones alone and lacks a portion of them. Seen here are 41,000 or so clones, roughly 70% observed once, and the top ten hold approximately 24%. Sequencing followed a ViraFEST assay step that expanded antigen-specific CD4+ T cells with viral peptide pools. Upon completion of more than 9 days in culture, CD4+ T cells were isolated. Nucleocapsid antibodies stayed negative before and after vaccination, showing no earlier SARS-CoV-2 infection. Sequencing used CD4+ T cells from PBMCs cultured with HCoV-OC43 spike peptides, obtained before COVID-19 vaccination. Indicated subset: HCoV-OC43 spike overlapping peptide pool stimulation. These receptor sequences come from a human donor who received a COVID-19 vaccine.

V and J are TRBV14 and TRBJ1-2; D possibly corresponds to TRBD1 (5 bases). V was trimmed by 0 bases and J by 8 bases, leaving 16 bases between them. Per the germline V gene, CDR1 is SGHDN and CDR2 is FVKESK. The CDR3 spans 15 residues. The CDR3 protein is CASSQDSGRAGGYTF. In DNA, the CDR3 is TGTGCCAGCAGCCAAGATTCGGGCAGGGCGGGGGGCTACACCTTC.

This clone has only a few counts. This chain uses TRBV28 with TRBJ1-3; D not certain. The germline V and J ends were trimmed by 6 bases and 0 bases, with 9 bases remaining between them. This CDR3 is 14 amino acids long. Germline V gene data show CDR1 as MDHEN and CDR2 as SYDVKM. CDR3: CASSLQNSGNTIYF. The CDR3 DNA follows: TGTGCCAGCAGCTTACAGAACTCTGGAAACACCATATATTTT.

This rearrangement joins TRBV21-1 to TRBJ2-1; TRBD1 is the table's D call, not checked against the DNA. TRBV21-1 is labeled a pseudogene. The CDR3 extends over 16 amino acids. DNA of the CDR3: TGTGCCAGCAGCACGACGACAGGTCGGTCCTACAATGAGCAGTTCTTC. Amino acid sequence: CASSTTTGRSYNEQFF.

The sample holds a few counts of this clone. This CDR3 is CASSQAGNTEAFF. The CDR3 bases are TGTGCCAGCAGCCAAGCAGGGAACACTGAAGCTTTCTTT. The rearrangement joins TRBV6-5 to TRBJ1-1; no firm D call. The V and J ends lost 6 bases and 1 base respectively, with 9 bases between them. This CDR3 region has 13 residues. Germline CDR1 and CDR2: MNHEY and SVGAGI.

This chain uses TRBV5-1 with TRBJ2-7; possible D gene TRBD2, 5 bases. This CDR3 region has 14 residues. Germline CDR1 SGHRS, CDR2 YFSETQ. V was shortened by 5 bases and J by 1 base, with 13 bases between the two germline ends. The CDR3 DNA reads as TGCGCCAGCAGGTTTTGGACTGATTCCTACGAGCAGTACTTC. Translation: CASRFWTDSYEQYF.

This chain joins TRBV18 and TRBJ2-7; no clear D gene. Germline CDR1 reads KGHSH; CDR2 reads LQKENI. This CDR3 contains 12 residues. V lost 5 bases, J lost 5 bases, and 10 bases lay in between. The DNA of the CDR3 is TGTGCCAGCTCATCGGCCCAGGACGAGCAGTACTTC. This translates into CASSSAQDEQYF. Together with reference TRBV18 and TRBJ2-7, the CDR3 gives the full variable domain: NAGVMQNPRHLVRRRGQEARLRCSPMKGHSHVYWYRQLPEEGLKFMVYLQKENIIDESGMPKERFSAEFPKEGPSILRIQQVVRGDSAAYFCASSSAQDEQYFGPGTRLTVT.

This chain links TRBV21-1 with TRBJ2-3; the table's D call, TRBD2, was not checked against the DNA. TRBV21-1 is flagged as a pseudogene. The CDR3 sequence is 16 residues long. The CDR3 loop reads CASSIERDKRSDTQYF. The CDR3 bases are TGTGCCAGCAGCATAGAGCGGGATAAACGGTCAGATACGCAGTATTTT.

The chain uses TRBV4-3 and TRBJ1-2, with D possibly being TRBD1 (5 bases). This CDR3 region has 14 residues. V was trimmed by 2 bases and J by 8 bases, leaving 15 bases between them. Germline assignment: CDR1 LGHNA and CDR2 YSLEER. Written as DNA, the CDR3 is TGCGCCAGCAGCCAAAATTTTCAGGGAGTGGGCTACACCTTC. The encoded protein is CASSQNFQGVGYTF.